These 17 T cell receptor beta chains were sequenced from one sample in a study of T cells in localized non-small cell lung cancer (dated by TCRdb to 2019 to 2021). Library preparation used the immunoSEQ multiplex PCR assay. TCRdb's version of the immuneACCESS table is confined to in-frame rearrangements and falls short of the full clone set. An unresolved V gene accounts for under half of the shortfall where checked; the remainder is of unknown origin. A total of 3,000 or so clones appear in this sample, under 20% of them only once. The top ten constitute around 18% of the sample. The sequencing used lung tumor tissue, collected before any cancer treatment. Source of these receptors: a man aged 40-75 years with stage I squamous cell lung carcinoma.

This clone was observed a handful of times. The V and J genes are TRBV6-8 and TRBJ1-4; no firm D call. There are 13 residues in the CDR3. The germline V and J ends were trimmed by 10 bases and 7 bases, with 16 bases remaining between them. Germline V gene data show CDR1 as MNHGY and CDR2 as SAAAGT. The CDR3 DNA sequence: TGTGCCACCGTGCGGTCGGGTGGTGAAAAACTGTTTTTT. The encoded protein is CATVRSGGEKLFF.

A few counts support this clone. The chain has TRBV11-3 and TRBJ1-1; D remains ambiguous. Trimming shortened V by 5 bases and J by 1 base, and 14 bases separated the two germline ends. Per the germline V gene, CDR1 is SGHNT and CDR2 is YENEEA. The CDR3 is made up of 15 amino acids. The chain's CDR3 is CASSPILLGNTEAFF. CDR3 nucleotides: TGTGCCAGCAGCCCGATCCTATTGGGGAACACTGAAGCTTTCTTT.

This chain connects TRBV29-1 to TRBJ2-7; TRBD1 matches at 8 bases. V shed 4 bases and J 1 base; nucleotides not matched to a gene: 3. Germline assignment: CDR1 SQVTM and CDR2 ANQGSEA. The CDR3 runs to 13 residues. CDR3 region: CSVARTGSYEQYF. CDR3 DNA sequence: TGCAGCGTTGCGAGGACAGGGTCCTACGAGCAGTACTTC.

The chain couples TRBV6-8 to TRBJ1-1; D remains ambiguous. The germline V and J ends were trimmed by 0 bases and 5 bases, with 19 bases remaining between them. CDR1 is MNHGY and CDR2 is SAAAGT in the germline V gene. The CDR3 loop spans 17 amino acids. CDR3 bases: TGTGCCAGCAGTTACTCGAGAGAGACACCTAGTTGGACTGAAGCTTTCTTT. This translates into CASSYSRETPSWTEAFF.

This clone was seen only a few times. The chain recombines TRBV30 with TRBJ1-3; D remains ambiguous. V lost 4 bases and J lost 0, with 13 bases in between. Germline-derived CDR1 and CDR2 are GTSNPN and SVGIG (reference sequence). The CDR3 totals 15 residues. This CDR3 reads CAWKEPSSSGNTIYF. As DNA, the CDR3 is TGTGCCTGGAAGGAGCCCTCTTCCTCTGGAAACACCATATATTTT.

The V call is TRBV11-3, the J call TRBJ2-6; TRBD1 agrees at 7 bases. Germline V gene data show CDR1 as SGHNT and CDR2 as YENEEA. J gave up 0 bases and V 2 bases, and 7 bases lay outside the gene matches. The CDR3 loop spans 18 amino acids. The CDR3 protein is CASSLTGTANSGANVLTF. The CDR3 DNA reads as TGTGCCAGCAGCTTAACTGGGACAGCTAACTCTGGGGCCAACGTCCTGACTTTC.

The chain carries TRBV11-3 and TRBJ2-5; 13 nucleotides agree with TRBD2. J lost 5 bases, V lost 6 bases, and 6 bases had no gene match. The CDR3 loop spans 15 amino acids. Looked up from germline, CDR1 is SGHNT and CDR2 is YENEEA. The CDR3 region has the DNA TGTGCCAGCAGTCTTGGACTAGCGGGGGTGGAGACCCAGTACTTC. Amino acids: CASSLGLAGVETQYF.

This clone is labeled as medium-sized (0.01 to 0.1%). CDR3 DNA sequence: TGTGCCAGCAGTGAAGCAAGGGACGAGCAGTACTTC. Its translation: CASSEARDEQYF. This chain uses TRBV6-1 with TRBJ2-7; D unresolved. Trimming shortened V by 0 bases and J by 5 bases, and 5 bases separated the two germline ends. Germline V CDR1 and CDR2: MNHNS, SASEGT. The length of the CDR3 is 12 residues.

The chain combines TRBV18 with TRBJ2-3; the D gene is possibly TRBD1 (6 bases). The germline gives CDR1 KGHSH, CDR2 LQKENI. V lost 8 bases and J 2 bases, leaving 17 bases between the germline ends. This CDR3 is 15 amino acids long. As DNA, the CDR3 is TGTGCCAGCCAGACGTCGGACAGTTACACAGATACGCAGTATTTT. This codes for CASQTSDSYTDTQYF.

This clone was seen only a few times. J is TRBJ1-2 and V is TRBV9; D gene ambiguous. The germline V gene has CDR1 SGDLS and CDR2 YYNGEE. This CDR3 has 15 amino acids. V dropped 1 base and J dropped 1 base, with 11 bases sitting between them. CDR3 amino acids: CASSVTMQDNYGYTF. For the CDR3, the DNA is TGTGCCAGCAGCGTAACGATGCAGGATAACTATGGCTACACCTTC.

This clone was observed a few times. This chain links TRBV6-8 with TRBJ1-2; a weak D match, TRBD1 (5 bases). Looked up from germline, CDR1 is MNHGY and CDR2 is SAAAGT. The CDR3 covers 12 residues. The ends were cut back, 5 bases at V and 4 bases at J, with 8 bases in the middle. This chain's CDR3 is CASSAGTYGYTF. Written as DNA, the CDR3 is TGTGCCAGCAGTGCCGGGACCTATGGCTACACCTTC.

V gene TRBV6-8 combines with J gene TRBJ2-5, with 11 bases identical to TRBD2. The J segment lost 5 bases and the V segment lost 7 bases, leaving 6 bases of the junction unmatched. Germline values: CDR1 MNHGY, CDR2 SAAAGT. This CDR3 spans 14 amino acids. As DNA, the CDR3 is TGTGCCAGCAAACTTCGGACTAGCGGGGAGACCCAGTACTTC. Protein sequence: CASKLRTSGETQYF.

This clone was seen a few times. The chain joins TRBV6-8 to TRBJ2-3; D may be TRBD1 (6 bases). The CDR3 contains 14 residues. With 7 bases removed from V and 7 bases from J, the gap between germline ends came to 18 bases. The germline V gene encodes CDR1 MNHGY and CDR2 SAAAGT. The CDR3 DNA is TGTGCCAGCATTTCCTCCGGGACACCTTATACGCAGTATTTT. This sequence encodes CASISSGTPYTQYF.

Here the CDR3 reads CASSLIPTGTRNTEAFF. For the CDR3, the DNA is TGTGCCAGCAGCTTAATCCCCACTGGCACGCGTAACACTGAAGCTTTCTTT. The chain is built from TRBV11-3 and TRBJ1-1; no definite D call. The germline V gene encodes CDR1 SGHNT and CDR2 YENEEA. V lost 2 bases, J lost 2 bases, and 18 bases lay in between. There are 17 residues in the CDR3.

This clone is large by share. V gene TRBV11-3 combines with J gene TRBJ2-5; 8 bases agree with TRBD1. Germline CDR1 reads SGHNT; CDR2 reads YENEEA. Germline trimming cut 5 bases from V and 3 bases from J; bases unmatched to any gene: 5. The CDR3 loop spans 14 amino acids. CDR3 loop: CASSPDRVEETQYF. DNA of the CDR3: TGTGCCAGCAGCCCGGACAGGGTGGAAGAGACCCAGTACTTC.

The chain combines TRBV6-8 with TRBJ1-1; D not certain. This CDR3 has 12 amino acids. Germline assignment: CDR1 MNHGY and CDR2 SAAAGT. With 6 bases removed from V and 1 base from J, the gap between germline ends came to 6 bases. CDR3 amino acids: CASRTWNTEAFF. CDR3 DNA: TGTGCCAGCAGGACATGGAACACTGAAGCTTTCTTT.

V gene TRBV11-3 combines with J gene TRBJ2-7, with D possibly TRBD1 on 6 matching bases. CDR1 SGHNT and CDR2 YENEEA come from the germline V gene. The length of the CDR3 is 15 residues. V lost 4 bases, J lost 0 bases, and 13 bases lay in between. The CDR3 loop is CASSSGHRSSYEQYF. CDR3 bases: TGTGCCAGCAGCTCGGGACATAGGAGCTCCTACGAGCAGTACTTC.